A selection of T cell receptor beta chains follows, all from one sample in a study of monozygotic twins with inflammatory bowel disease. TCRdb reanalyzed the 5' RACE reads and collapses them to one entry per CDR3 protein, without DNA. This sample contains a few hundred thousand distinct CDR3 sequences. The sequenced sample consisted of blood. These receptors originate from a human donor with ulcerative colitis or Crohn's disease, or a healthy co-twin of an affected twin (not recorded which). CDR3s include the opening cysteine and the closing phenylalanine or tryptophan. Each record gives: J gene, V gene, CDR3 protein.

>TRBJ1-1|TRBV6-5
CASSYSGEWDTEAFF
>TRBJ2-4|TRBV20-1
CSAAGTGDLNIQYF
>TRBJ2-5|TRBV5-1
CASRYTREETQYF
>TRBJ2-2|TRBV29-1
CSVTGGGGELFF
>TRBJ2-7|TRBV29-1
CSVVRLAGGSYEQYF
>TRBJ2-2|TRBV5-1
CASSGVWTDTGELFF
>TRBJ2-5|TRBV4-1
CASSQAFGGSMVETQYF
>TRBJ1-4|TRBV12-3/TRBV12-4
CASSFVGVTGGFEKLFF
>TRBJ2-7|TRBV20-1
CSARYEYGGPSYEQYF
>TRBJ1-5|TRBV6-5
CASSYRRGGQPQHF
>TRBJ2-2|TRBV3-1
CASSQLSWLAAGVTGELFF
>TRBJ1-6|TRBV5-1
CASSETGTAYNSPLHF
>TRBJ1-5|TRBV3-1
CASSPTGKDQPQHF
>TRBJ1-1|TRBV19
CASTPATIRNTEAFF
>TRBJ2-3|TRBV19
CASRAGTRARDTQYF
>TRBJ2-3|TRBV19
CASSIYGGAGNTQYF
>TRBJ2-2|TRBV20-1
CSSRQGWAGELFF
>TRBJ2-5|TRBV6-1
CASRKTGQETQYF
>TRBJ2-7|TRBV20-1
CSAIRTGGFHEQYF
>TRBJ2-2|TRBV6-5
CASSYRPENTGELLF
>TRBJ2-3|TRBV18
CASSPRPPDTQYF
>TRBJ2-1|TRBV20-1
CSARTPGLAGVNEQFF
>TRBJ1-2|TRBV20-1
CSALYRGLRGYTF
>TRBJ2-1|TRBV29-1
CSVEQGFSYNEQFF
>TRBJ2-1|TRBV7-9
CASSPRGVPHNEQFF
>TRBJ2-7|TRBV13
CASSLGGNPYEQYF
>TRBJ2-3|TRBV12-3/TRBV12-4
CASSPRGALSSSTDTQYF
>TRBJ1-2|TRBV7-2
CASSFGTGILYGYTF
>TRBJ2-7|TRBV12-3/TRBV12-4
CASTLGGQLPYEQYF
>TRBJ2-6|TRBV6-1
CASETGSISGANVLTF